Following are 8 T cell receptor beta chains from one sample sequenced in a study of CD8+ T cells in alopecia areata. Treatment defined: oral pan-JAK inhibitor, 5-10 mg twice daily. In each case, RNA was isolated and then reverse transcribed into cDNA as the sequencing template. Profiled with immunoSEQ multiplex PCR; TCRdb holds only in-frame clones, not every one. Counted here are roughly 190,000 clones, 45% to 75% occurring once; the ten biggest clones make up over 3%. This sample comprised CD4+ T cells sorted from blood, obtained at week 4, from a patient treated with tofacitinib. The receptors stem from a human donor with alopecia areata.

The V call is TRBV10-3, the J call TRBJ2-3, with D maybe TRBD1 (6 bases). Trimming left V 0 bases short and J 1 base short, with 14 bases between. Germline CDR1 ENHRY, CDR2 SYGVKD. This CDR3 has 17 amino acids. This CDR3 reads CAISESSKRQGTDTQYF. In DNA, the CDR3 is TGTGCCATCAGTGAGTCCAGTAAACGACAGGGCACAGATACGCAGTATTTT.

The chain couples TRBV9 to TRBJ2-3; 11 bases align to TRBD2. Germline V gives CDR1 SGDLS, CDR2 YYNGEE. The CDR3 is made up of 16 amino acids. V lost 3 bases and J lost 3; bases outside the gene matches: 6. This CDR3 is CASSELAGGMTDTQYF. In DNA form, the CDR3 reads TGTGCCAGCAGCGAATTAGCGGGGGGGATGACAGATACGCAGTATTTT.

The genes are TRBV27 and TRBJ2-5; D might be TRBD1 or TRBD2, each matching 6 bases. The CDR3 is 14 residues long. The germline CDR1 and CDR2 sequences are MNHEY and SMNVEV (reference sequence). The ends were cut back, 2 bases at V and 5 bases at J, with 12 bases in the middle. The CDR3 is CASSLRGVRETQYF. For the CDR3, the DNA is TGTGCCAGCAGTTTAAGGGGGGTCCGGGAGACCCAGTACTTC.

This clone has more than one count but fewer than ten. The gene calls are TRBV29-1 and TRBJ1-2, with 9 bases identical to TRBD1. With 5 bases clipped from V and 4 bases from J, the junction kept 23 bases outside the gene matches. CDR1 and CDR2 (germline): SQVTM, ANQGSEA. The CDR3 has 19 amino acids. The DNA of the CDR3 is TGCAGCGTTTCTAGCACAGGGGGCGCAGACCGTGTGCGAAGCTATGGCTACACCTTC. Translation gives CSVSSTGGADRVRSYGYTF.

V is TRBV11-1 and J is TRBJ2-5; D is perhaps TRBD2 (5 bases). The CDR3 extends over 16 amino acids. Looked up from germline, CDR1 is SGHAT and CDR2 is FQDESV (reference sequence). V lost 3 bases to trimming and J lost 3 bases, with 17 bases between them. CDR3 sequence (DNA): TGTGCCAGCAGCTTCGACTACCTGCCTGGGGAAGAGACCCAGTACTTC. It translates to CASSFDYLPGEETQYF.

In the case of this clone: This specimen includes other DNA sequences encoding the same CDR3. V and J are TRBV29-1 and TRBJ2-5; D unresolved. The CDR3 covers 10 residues. CDR1 is SQVTM, CDR2 ANQGSEA, per germline. Trimming removed 4 bases from V and 5 bases from J, with 5 bases in between. CDR3 in amino acids: CSVAEETQYF. DNA for the CDR3: TGCAGCGTTGCTGAGGAGACCCAGTACTTC.

This sequence joins TRBV19 and TRBJ1-1; TRBD1 agrees at 7 bases. Germline CDR1 LNHDA, CDR2 SQIVND (reference sequence). The CDR3 sequence is 15 residues long. J gave up 3 bases and V 4 bases, and 8 bases lay outside the gene matches. This chain's CDR3 is CASSRRDSGDTEAFF. In DNA form, the CDR3 reads TGTGCCAGTAGTAGGAGGGACAGCGGAGACACTGAAGCTTTCTTT.

The chain employs TRBV4-2 and TRBJ2-7; 9 bases map to TRBD1. V shed 1 base, J shed 3 bases, and the junction held 7 bases outside the gene matches. CDR3 length: 16 amino acids. Per the germline V gene, CDR1 is LGHNA and CDR2 is YNFKEQ. This CDR3 reads CASSQAHRGLNYEQYF. The DNA for the CDR3 is TGTGCCAGCAGCCAAGCCCACAGGGGGCTGAACTACGAGCAGTACTTC.